This TCR beta chain was obtained from a study of shared clonotypes between healthy human individuals. Data came from immunoSEQ multiplex PCR; TCRdb stores just in-frame clones and leaves some out. The table shows fewer than 650,000 clones, with roughly 72% occurring only once. The V gene's germline CDR1 is SGHAT and CDR2 FQNNGV. V lost 4 bases to trimming and J lost 0 bases; unmatched junction nucleotides: 3. The CDR3 is made up of 15 amino acids. Material: PBMCs. The chain recombines TRBV11-2 with TRBJ2-7; 10 bases match TRBD2. The source is a middle-aged woman in good health. Some clones in this sample may be carry-over from other donors' samples. The CDR3 spells CASSSGLAISYEQYF. Here the CDR3 DNA reads TGTGCCAGCAGCTCGGGACTAGCGATCTCCTACGAGCAGTACTTC.